The sample holds one count of the clone carrying this TCR beta chain. Its antigen remains unidentified. The record originates from a study of shared clonotypes between healthy human individuals. Deep level was the assay's run setting. Measured with immunoSEQ multiplex PCR; TCRdb has only the in-frame clones, and not every one. The repertoire includes some 2,000,000 clones, about 95% of them detected once, and 0.9% to 1.3% sits in the top ten. V shed 3 bases and J 6 bases; nucleotides not matched to a gene: 5. The length of the CDR3 is 13 residues. The germline V gene has CDR1 GTSNPN and CDR2 SVGIG (reference sequence). Terminally differentiated effector memory CD45RA+ cells were excluded from the naive CD8 cells, which were CD45RO-negative and positively selected for CCR7. Whole-study results and caveats: Naive subsets usually exceeded memory subsets in estimated richness.

The sequenced material came from naive CD8+ T cells sorted from blood. The genes are TRBV30 and TRBJ2-7; 10 bases fit TRBD1. This TCR was sampled from a young man in good health. CDR3 coding DNA: TGTGCCTGGAGCTTGGGGACAGGGGCCGAGCAGTACTTC. This codes for CAWSLGTGAEQYF.